Listed here are 9 T cell receptor beta chains from one sample, sequenced in a study of blood T cell repertoires in COVID-19. The method was immunoSEQ multiplex PCR; TCRdb's version includes in-frame clones alone and lacks a portion of them. Of 200,000 to 250,000 clones detected, approximately 80% appear once; the ten largest clones hold 7.4%. Sequencing was performed on peripheral blood. Receptors were obtained from a woman aged 45-65 years with acute or convalescent COVID-19.

This sequence joins TRBV21-1 and TRBJ1-2; TRBD1 is the table's D call and was not checked against the DNA. TRBV21-1 is assigned pseudogene status. The CDR3 totals 16 residues. CDR3 nucleotides: TGTGCCAGCAGCGCCCAAGAGGGACAGGGCGTCGATGGCTACACCTTC. Its translation is CASSAQEGQGVDGYTF.

The rearrangement links TRBV30 to TRBJ2-5; D not certain. Germline assignment: CDR1 GTSNPN and CDR2 SVGIG (reference sequence). Between the trimmed V and J ends, which lost 2 bases and 5 bases, there was a span of 9 bases. The CDR3 totals 12 residues. The CDR3 coding sequence is TGTGCCTGGAGTAGCCCGATCGAGACCCAGTACTTC. Its protein is CAWSSPIETQYF.

V and J are TRBV18 and TRBJ2-7, with 7 bases fitting TRBD2. V lost 2 bases, J lost 1 base, and 5 bases stayed unmatched. CDR1 and CDR2 from the germline V gene are KGHSH and LQKENI. The CDR3 extends over 15 amino acids. CDR3 residues: CASSPMGLPSYEQYF. CDR3 nucleotide sequence: TGTGCCAGCTCACCAATGGGACTACCGTCCTACGAGCAGTACTTC.

The rearrangement links TRBV30 to TRBJ2-1, with TRBD2 matching 8 bases. Germline assignment: CDR1 GTSNPN and CDR2 SVGIG (reference sequence). The CDR3 sequence is 13 residues long. The V gene end was trimmed by 5 bases and the J gene end by 5 bases; junction bases not matched to a gene: 5. The CDR3 loop reads CAWQGLGDNEQFF. The DNA for the CDR3 is TGTGCCTGGCAGGGACTAGGTGACAATGAGCAGTTCTTC.

The J gene is TRBJ1-4, the V gene TRBV3-1 (or the pseudogene TRBV3-2); tentatively, D is TRBD1 (5 bases). The germline gives CDR1 LGHDT, CDR2 YNNKEL (reference sequence). Trimming left V 3 bases short and J 8 bases short, with 13 bases between. The CDR3 has 14 amino acids. CDR3 DNA sequence: TGTGCCAGCAGCCACGGCGGGGCGCGGGAAAAACTGTTTTTT. This gives the protein CASSHGGAREKLFF.

The J gene is TRBJ1-2, the V gene TRBV2, with TRBD1 as a possible D gene (5 bases). In germline, CDR1 is SNHLY, CDR2 FYNNEI. The CDR3 runs 12 residues. Trimming took off 3 bases at V and 7 bases at J, with 9 bases between the two ends. The CDR3 region is CASSDRVAGYTF. The CDR3 DNA reads TGTGCCAGCAGTGACAGGGTGGCTGGCTACACCTTC. The full variable domain, rest sourced from reference TRBV2 and TRBJ1-2, is EPEVTQTPSHQVTQMGQEVILRCVPISNHLYFYWYRQILGQKVEFLVSFYNNEISEKSEIFDDQFSVERPDGSNFTLKIRSTKLEDSAMYFCASSDRVAGYTFGSGTRLTVV.

V usage is TRBV7-9 and J usage is TRBJ2-1; 16 bases are shared with TRBD2. Unmatched junction bases numbered 1, after V lost 3 bases and J lost 8 bases. This CDR3 is 15 amino acids long. The germline gives CDR1 SEHNR, CDR2 FQNEAQ (reference sequence). This CDR3 reads CASSLGTSGGDEQFF. The CDR3 DNA sequence: TGTGCCAGCAGCTTGGGGACTAGCGGGGGGGATGAGCAGTTCTTC.

The V and J genes are TRBV28 and TRBJ2-2; D might be TRBD1 (6 bases). This CDR3 spans 13 amino acids. From germline, CDR1 is MDHEN and CDR2 SYDVKM. Trimming removed 6 bases from V and 8 bases from J, with 13 bases in between. As DNA, the CDR3 is TGTGCCAGCAGAGTAGGGGGAATTGGGGAGCTGTTTTTT. As protein: CASRVGGIGELFF. The full variable domain, completed using reference TRBV28 and TRBJ2-2, is DVKVTQSSRYLVKRTGEKVFLECVQDMDHENMFWYRQDPGLGLRLIYFSYDVKMKEKGDIPEGYSVSREKKERFSLILESASTNQTSMYLCASRVGGIGELFFGEGSRLTVL.

Concerning this clone: The junction does not match germline at one end; this may be a read error. The gene calls are TRBV6-2 or TRBV6-3 and TRBJ1-1; D ambiguous. CDR1 is MNHEY, CDR2 SVGEGT, per germline. The CDR3 is 15 amino acids. CDR3 loop: CASCYSRDMNTEAFF. In DNA, the CDR3 is TGTGCCAGCTGTTACTCCCGAGATATGAACACTGAAGCTTTCTTT.